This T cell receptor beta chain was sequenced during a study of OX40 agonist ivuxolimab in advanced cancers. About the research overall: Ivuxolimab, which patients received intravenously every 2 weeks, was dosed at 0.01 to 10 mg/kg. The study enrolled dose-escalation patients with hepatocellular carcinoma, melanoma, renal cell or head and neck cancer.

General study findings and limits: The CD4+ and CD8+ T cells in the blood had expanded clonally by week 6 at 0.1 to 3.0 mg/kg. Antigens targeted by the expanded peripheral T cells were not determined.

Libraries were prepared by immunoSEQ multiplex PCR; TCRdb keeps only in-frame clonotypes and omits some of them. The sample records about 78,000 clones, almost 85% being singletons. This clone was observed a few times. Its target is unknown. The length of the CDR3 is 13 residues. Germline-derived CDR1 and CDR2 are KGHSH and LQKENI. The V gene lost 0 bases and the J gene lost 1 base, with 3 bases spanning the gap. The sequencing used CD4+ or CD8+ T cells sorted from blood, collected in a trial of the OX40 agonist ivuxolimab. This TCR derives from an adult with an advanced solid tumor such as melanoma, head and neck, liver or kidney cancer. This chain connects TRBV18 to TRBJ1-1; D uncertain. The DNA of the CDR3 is TGTGCCAGCTCACCACCGAGGAACACTGAAGCTTTCTTT. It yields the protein CASSPPRNTEAFF.